This T cell receptor beta chain derives from a study of T cells and Merkel cell carcinoma outcomes. Study results and caveats: Repertoire plus T-cell density reportedly predicted Merkel cell carcinoma outcomes.

Measured with immunoSEQ multiplex PCR; TCRdb has only the in-frame clones, and not every one. The data contain roughly 11,000 clones, about 95% of them seen just once; the ten biggest clones take up around 1%. CDR1 and CDR2 (germline): SGHTA, FQGNSA. Between the trimmed V and J ends, which lost 2 bases and 10 bases, there was a span of 15 bases. This CDR3 region has 14 residues. Comment on this clone: Its antigen is currently unknown.

The receptor's source is a human donor with Merkel cell carcinoma. The chain employs TRBV7-2 and TRBJ1-5; the D is unclear. Sequencing input: tumor tissue from Merkel cell carcinoma. The CDR3 spells CASSLLAPGYPQHF. In DNA, the CDR3 is TGTGCCAGCAGCTTATTAGCCCCCGGATACCCCCAGCATTTT.